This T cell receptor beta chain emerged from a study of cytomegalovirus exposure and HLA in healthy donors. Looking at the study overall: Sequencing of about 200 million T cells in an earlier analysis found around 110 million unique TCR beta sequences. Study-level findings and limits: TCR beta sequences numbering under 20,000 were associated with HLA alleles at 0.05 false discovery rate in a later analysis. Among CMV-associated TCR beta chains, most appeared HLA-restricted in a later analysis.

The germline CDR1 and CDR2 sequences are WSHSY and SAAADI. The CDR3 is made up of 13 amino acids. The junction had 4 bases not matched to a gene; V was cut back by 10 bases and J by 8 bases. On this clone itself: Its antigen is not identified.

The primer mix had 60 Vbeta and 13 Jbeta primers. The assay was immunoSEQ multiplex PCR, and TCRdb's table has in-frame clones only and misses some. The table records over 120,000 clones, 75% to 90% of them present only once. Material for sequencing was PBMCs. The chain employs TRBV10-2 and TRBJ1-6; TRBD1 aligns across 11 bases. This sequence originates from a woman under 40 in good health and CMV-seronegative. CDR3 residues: CATKGQGDSPLHF. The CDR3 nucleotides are TGCGCCACTAAGGGACAGGGGGATTCACCCCTCCACTTT.